Shown below are 7 T cell receptor beta chains from a single sample sequenced in a study of T cell changes during pregnancy in multiple sclerosis. The repertoire was sequenced with immunoSEQ multiplex PCR; TCRdb's copy has only in-frame clones and lacks some. In the table there are 69,000 or so clones, around nine tenths of which are singletons. This sample comprised CD4+ T cells from peripheral blood mononuclear cells, obtained in the third trimester of pregnancy. The receptors come from a female donor in good health, enrolled as a control in a pregnancy study.

About this clone itself: A junction end diverges from the germline sequence, so it may reflect a read error. V and J are TRBV7-2 and TRBJ2-3; 8 nucleotides align to TRBD2. This CDR3 region has 17 residues. The V gene's germline CDR1 is SGHTA and CDR2 FQGNSA. CDR3 bases: TGTGCCAGCAGCTTGAGACTAGGACGGGGGGGCACTGATACGCAGTATTTT. Translating gives CASSLRLGRGGTDTQYF.

This clone was counted a few times. The J gene is TRBJ1-1, the V gene TRBV12-5; TRBD1 agrees at 7 bases. V lost 1 base and J lost 11; bases outside the gene matches: 7. This CDR3 spans 13 amino acids. Germline CDR1 reads LGHNT; CDR2 reads FRNRAP. The DNA of the CDR3 is TGTGCTAGTGGTTTGGGACAGGGCGGTCGGGCTTTCTTT. Translating it yields CASGLGQGGRAFF.

V usage is TRBV11-3 and J usage is TRBJ1-2; D is perhaps TRBD1 (6 bases). Trimming left V 0 bases short and J 6 bases short, with 14 bases between. The CDR3 has 15 amino acids. CDR1 SGHNT and CDR2 YENEEA come from the germline V gene. The DNA for the CDR3 is TGTGCCAGCAGCTTAGATTCGGGGGGGCTGGATGGCTACACCTTC. Residues: CASSLDSGGLDGYTF. Looking up the rest from reference TRBV11-3 and TRBJ1-2 gives the full variable domain: EAGVVQSPRYKIIEKKQPVAFWCNPISGHNTLYWYLQNLGQGPELLIRYENEEAVDDSQLPKDRFSAERLKGVDSTLKIQPAELGDSAVYLCASSLDSGGLDGYTFGSGTRLTVV.

The rearrangement uses TRBV7-9 and TRBJ1-3; possible D gene TRBD1, 5 bases. The CDR3 has 13 amino acids. CDR1 and CDR2 from the germline V gene are SEHNR and FQNEAQ (reference sequence). Trimming left V 6 bases short and J 2 bases short, with 8 bases between. The DNA for the CDR3 is TGTGCCAGCAGGGGGCTCACTGGAAACACCATATATTTT. Translation: CASRGLTGNTIYF.

CDR3 region: CASSPTTGGNYGYTF. The DNA for the CDR3 is TGTGCCAGCAGCCCGACGACAGGGGGCAACTATGGCTACACCTTC. The gene calls are TRBV7-8 and TRBJ1-2; TRBD1 matches 10 bases. The V gene's germline CDR1 is SGHVS and CDR2 FQNEAQ. The CDR3 extends over 15 amino acids. V was pared by 5 bases and J by 2 bases, with 5 bases of the junction left unmatched.

The genes are TRBV5-6 and TRBJ2-2; D might be TRBD2 (6 bases). This CDR3 has 15 amino acids. Trimming pared 4 bases from V and 3 bases from J, leaving 13 bases between. CDR1 and CDR2 (germline): SGHDT, YYEEEE. CDR3 DNA sequence: TGTGCCAGCAGCCCTGCCGGGACTCACACCGGGGAGCTGTTTTTT. Protein: CASSPAGTHTGELFF.

The rearrangement joins TRBV6-1 to TRBJ1-5; tentative D call: TRBD1 (5 bases). CDR3 length: 14 amino acids. Germline assignment: CDR1 MNHNS and CDR2 SASEGT. Trimming left V 8 bases short and J 5 bases short, with 16 bases between. The CDR3 protein is CASGPQGGDQPQHF. Here the CDR3 DNA reads TGTGCCAGCGGGCCGCAGGGTGGGGATCAGCCCCAGCATTTT.